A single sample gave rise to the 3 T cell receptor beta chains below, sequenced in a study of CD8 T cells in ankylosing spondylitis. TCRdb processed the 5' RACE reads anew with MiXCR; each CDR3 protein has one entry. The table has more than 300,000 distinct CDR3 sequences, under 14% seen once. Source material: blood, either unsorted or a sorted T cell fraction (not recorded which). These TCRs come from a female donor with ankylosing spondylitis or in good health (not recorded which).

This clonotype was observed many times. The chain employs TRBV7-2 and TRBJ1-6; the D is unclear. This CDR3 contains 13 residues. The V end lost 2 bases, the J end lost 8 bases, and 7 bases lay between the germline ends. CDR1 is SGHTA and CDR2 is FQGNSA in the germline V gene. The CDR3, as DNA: TGTGCCAGCAGCTTATATGGGGATTCACCCCTCCACTTT. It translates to CASSLYGDSPLHF.

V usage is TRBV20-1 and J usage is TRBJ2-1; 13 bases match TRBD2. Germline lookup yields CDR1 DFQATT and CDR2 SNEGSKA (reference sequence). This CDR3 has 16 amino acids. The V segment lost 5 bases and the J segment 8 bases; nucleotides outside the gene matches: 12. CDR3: CSAFPRLAGGRDEQFF. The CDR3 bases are TGCAGTGCTTTTCCTCGACTAGCGGGAGGTCGCGATGAGCAGTTCTTC.

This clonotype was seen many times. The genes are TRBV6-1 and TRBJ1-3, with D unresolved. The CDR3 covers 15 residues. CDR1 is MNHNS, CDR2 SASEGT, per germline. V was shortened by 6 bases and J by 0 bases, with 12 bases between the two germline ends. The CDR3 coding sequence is TGTGCCAGCAGCCCCGGGCGGCTCTCTGGAAACACCATATATTTT. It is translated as CASSPGRLSGNTIYF.